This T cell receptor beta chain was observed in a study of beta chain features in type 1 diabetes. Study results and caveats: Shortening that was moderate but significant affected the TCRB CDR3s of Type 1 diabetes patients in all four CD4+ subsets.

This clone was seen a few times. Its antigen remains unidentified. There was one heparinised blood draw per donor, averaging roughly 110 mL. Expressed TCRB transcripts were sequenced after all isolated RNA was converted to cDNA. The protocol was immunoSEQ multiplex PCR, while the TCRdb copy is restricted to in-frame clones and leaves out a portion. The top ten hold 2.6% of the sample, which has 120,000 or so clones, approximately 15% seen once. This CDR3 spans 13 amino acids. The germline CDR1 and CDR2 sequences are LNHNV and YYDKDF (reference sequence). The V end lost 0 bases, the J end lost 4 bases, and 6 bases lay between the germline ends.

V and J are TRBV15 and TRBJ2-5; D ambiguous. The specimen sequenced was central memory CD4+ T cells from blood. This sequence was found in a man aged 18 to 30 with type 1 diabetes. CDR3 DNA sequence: TGTGCCACCAGCAGAGATGCCTCAGAGACCCAGTACTTC. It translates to CATSRDASETQYF.